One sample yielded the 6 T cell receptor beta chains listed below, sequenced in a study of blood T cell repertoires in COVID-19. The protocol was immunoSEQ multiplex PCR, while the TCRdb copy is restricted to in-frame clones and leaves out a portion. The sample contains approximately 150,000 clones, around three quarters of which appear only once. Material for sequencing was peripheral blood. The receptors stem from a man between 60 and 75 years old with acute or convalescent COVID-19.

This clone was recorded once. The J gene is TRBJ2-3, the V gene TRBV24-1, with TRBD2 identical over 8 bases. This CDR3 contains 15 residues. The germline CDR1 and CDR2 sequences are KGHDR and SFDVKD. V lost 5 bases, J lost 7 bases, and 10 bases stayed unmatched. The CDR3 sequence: CATSASAGGSYTQYF. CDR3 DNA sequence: TGTGCCACCAGTGCCAGCGCGGGAGGATCCTATACGCAGTATTTT.

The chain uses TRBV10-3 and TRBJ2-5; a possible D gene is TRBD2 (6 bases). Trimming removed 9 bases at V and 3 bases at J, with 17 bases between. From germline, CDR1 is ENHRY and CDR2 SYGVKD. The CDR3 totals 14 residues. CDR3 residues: CAIRPEGGKETQYF. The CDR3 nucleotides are TGTGCCATTCGACCGGAGGGCGGGAAAGAGACCCAGTACTTC.

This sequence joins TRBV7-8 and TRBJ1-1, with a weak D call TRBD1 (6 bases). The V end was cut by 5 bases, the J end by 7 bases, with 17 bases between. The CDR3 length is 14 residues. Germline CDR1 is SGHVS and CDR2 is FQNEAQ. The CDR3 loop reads CASSRAAGHYEAFF. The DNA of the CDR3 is TGTGCCAGCAGCCGCGCAGCGGGACACTATGAAGCTTTCTTT.

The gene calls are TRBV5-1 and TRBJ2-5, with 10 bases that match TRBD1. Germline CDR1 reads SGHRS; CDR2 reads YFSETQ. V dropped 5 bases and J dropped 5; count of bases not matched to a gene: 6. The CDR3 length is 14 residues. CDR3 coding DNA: TGCGCCAGCAGGTCGGGACAGGGGCTCGAGACCCAGTACTTC. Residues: CASRSGQGLETQYF.

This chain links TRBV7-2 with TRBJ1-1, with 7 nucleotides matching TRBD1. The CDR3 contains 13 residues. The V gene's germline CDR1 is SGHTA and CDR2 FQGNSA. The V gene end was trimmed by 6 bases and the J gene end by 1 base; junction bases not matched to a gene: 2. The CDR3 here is CASSWDRNTEAFF. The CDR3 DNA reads TGTGCCAGCAGTTGGGACAGGAACACTGAAGCTTTCTTT.

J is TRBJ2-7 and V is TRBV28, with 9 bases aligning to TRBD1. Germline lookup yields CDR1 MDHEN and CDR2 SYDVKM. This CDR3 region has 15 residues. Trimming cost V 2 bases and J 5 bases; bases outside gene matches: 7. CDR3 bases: TGTGCCAGCAGTTTAGGGACAGGGCCGGTGGACGAGCAGTACTTC. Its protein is CASSLGTGPVDEQYF. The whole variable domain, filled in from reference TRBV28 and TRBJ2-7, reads DVKVTQSSRYLVKRTGEKVFLECVQDMDHENMFWYRQDPGLGLRLIYFSYDVKMKEKGDIPEGYSVSREKKERFSLILESASTNQTSMYLCASSLGTGPVDEQYFGPGTRLTVT.